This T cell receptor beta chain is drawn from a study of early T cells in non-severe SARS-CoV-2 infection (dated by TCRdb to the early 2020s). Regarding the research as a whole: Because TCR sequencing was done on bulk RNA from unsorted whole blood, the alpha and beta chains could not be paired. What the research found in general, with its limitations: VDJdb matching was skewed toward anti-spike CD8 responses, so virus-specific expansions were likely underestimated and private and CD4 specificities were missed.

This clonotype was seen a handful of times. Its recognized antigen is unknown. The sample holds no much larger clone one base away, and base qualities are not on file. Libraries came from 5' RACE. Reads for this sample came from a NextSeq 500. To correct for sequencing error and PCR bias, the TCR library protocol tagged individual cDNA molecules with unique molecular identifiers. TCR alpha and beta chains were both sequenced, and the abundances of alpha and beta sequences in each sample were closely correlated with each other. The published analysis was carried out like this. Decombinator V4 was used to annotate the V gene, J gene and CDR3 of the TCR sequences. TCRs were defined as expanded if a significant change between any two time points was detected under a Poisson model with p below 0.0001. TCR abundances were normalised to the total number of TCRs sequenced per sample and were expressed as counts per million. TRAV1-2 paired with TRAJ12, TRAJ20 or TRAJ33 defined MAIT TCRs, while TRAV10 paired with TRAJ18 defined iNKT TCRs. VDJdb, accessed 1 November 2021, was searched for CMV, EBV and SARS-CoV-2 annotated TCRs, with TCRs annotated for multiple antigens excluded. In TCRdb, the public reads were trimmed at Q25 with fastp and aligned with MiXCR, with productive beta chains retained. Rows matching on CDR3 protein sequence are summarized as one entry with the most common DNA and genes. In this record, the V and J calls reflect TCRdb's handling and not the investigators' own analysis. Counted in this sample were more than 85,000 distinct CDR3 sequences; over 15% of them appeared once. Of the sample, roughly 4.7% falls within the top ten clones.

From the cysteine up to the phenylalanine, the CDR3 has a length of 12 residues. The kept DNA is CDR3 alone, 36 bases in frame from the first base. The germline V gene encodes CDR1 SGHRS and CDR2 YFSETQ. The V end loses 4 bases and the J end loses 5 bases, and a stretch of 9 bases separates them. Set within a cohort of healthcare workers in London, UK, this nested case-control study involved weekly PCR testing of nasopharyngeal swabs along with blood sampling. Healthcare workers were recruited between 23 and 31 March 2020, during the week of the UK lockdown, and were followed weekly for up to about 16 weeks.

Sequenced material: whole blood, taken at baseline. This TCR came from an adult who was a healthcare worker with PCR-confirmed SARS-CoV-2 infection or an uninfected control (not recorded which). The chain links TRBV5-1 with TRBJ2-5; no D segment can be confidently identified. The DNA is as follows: TGCGCCAGCAGCCGAGAAGGGGAGACCCAGTACTTC. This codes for CASSREGETQYF. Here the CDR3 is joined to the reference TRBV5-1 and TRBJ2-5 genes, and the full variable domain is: KAGVTQTPRYLIKTRGQQVTLSCSPISGHRSVSWYQQTPGQGLQFLFEYFSETQRNKGNFPGRFSGRQFSNSRSEMNVSTLELGDSALYLCASSREGETQYFGPGTRLLVL.